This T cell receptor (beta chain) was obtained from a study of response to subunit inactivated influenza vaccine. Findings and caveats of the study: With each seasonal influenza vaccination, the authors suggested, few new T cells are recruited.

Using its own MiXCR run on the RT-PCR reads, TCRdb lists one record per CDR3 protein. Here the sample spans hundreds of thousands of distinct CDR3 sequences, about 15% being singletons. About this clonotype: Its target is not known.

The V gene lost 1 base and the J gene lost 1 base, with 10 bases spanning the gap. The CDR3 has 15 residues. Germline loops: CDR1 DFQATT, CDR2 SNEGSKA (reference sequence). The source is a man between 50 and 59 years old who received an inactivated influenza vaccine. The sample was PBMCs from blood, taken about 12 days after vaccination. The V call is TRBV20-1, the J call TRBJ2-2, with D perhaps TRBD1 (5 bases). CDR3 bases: TGCAGTGCTAGAGTAGACAGATGGAACACCGGGGAGCTGTTTTTT. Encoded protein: CSARVDRWNTGELFF.